Following are 22 T cell receptor beta chains from one sample sequenced in a study of T cells in Graves' hyperthyroidism and ophthalmopathy. RNA transcripts yielded amplified TCR beta CDR3 regions. First-round RT-PCR targeting the TCR CDR3 was performed with the HTBI primer set. MiXCR, applied by TCRdb to the multiplex PCR reads, yields one record per CDR3 protein. Seen here are 240,000 or so distinct CDR3 sequences, about 16% observed once, and the top ten hold 28%. The sample comprised blood. These receptors came from a woman aged 18-29 years with Graves' ophthalmopathy.

This chain connects TRBV7-9 to TRBJ2-5; 9 bases are shared with TRBD2. Unmatched junction bases numbered 7, after V lost 4 bases and J lost 4 bases. The CDR3 contains 15 residues. Germline CDR1 SEHNR, CDR2 FQNEAQ (reference sequence). The CDR3 reads CASSSAGGPAETQYF. In DNA form, the CDR3 reads TGTGCCAGCAGCTCCGCGGGGGGGCCCGCAGAGACCCAGTACTTC.

This clonotype has ten or more counts. The chain joins TRBV15 to TRBJ2-1; 11 positions match TRBD2. Germline-derived CDR1 and CDR2 are LNHNV and YYDKDF (reference sequence). CDR3 length: 18 amino acids. Losses at the gene ends were 5 bases for V and 5 bases for J; bases not matched to a gene: 14. The DNA for the CDR3 is TGTGCCACCAGCGGCATACTGCTAGCGGGAGGATTCCACAATGAGCAGTTCTTC. This codes for CATSGILLAGGFHNEQFF.

This clonotype came up many times. This chain connects TRBV6-6 to TRBJ1-1; D gene ambiguous. This CDR3 comprises 14 residues. With 0 bases removed from V and 1 base from J, the gap between germline ends came to 6 bases. In germline, CDR1 is MNHNY, CDR2 SVGAGI (reference sequence). CDR3: CASSYSMENTEAFF. In DNA form, the CDR3 reads TGTGCCAGCAGTTACTCGATGGAGAACACTGAAGCTTTCTTT.

The chain joins TRBV19 to TRBJ2-5, with unresolved D. Germline CDR1 and CDR2: LNHDA and SQIVND (reference sequence). CDR3 length: 14 amino acids. V was pared by 4 bases and J by 5 bases, with 14 bases between. The chain's CDR3 is CASSKAGLEETQYF. DNA for the CDR3: TGTGCCAGTAGTAAAGCAGGATTAGAGGAGACCCAGTACTTC.

The sample holds many counts of this clonotype. The chain employs TRBV7-9 and TRBJ2-3; D is ambiguous. There are 18 residues in the CDR3. Trimming removed 5 bases at V and 7 bases at J, with 28 bases between. Germline values: CDR1 SEHNR, CDR2 FQNEAQ (reference sequence). The CDR3 coding sequence is TGTGCCAGCAGCCTTCCAGTTGCCGGCATGCCGTGGTGGAATACGCAGTATTTT. It specifies CASSLPVAGMPWWNTQYF.

There are many counts of this clonotype. The chain links TRBV3-1 to TRBJ2-5; 9 positions agree with TRBD1. The CDR3 extends over 17 amino acids. After removal of 0 bases from V and 4 bases from J, the junction contained 9 bases not matched to a gene. Per germline, CDR1 LGHDT and CDR2 YNNKEL (reference sequence). CDR3 sequence reads: CASSQDGGTGPGETQYF. The CDR3 DNA sequence: TGTGCCAGCAGCCAAGATGGGGGGACAGGGCCAGGAGAGACCCAGTACTTC.

This clonotype came up many times. The chain couples TRBV14 to TRBJ2-2; no clear D. V lost 3 bases, J lost 2 bases, and 13 bases lay in between. This CDR3 is built from 16 residues. Germline CDR1 SGHDN, CDR2 FVKESK. The CDR3 nucleotides read TGTGCCAGCAGCCAGTTGATCCATACTAACACCGGGGAGCTGTTTTTT. Residues: CASSQLIHTNTGELFF. Filled out from reference TRBV14 and TRBJ2-2, the complete variable domain reads EAGVTQFPSHSVIEKGQTVTLRCDPISGHDNLYWYRRVMGKEIKFLLHFVKESKQDESGMPNNRFLAERTGGTYSTLKVQPAELEDSGVYFCASSQLIHTNTGELFFGEGSRLTVL.

This clonotype was seen repeatedly, ten times or more. This chain links TRBV3-1 with TRBJ2-5, with 10 nucleotides matching TRBD2. Trimming at V came to 4 bases and at J to 3 bases, leaving 5 bases not matched to a gene. The CDR3 is 15 amino acids. Per the germline V gene, CDR1 is LGHDT and CDR2 is YNNKEL (reference sequence). The DNA for the CDR3 is TGTGCCAGCAGCCCCGGGACTAGCGAAGAAGAGACCCAGTACTTC. Translation: CASSPGTSEEETQYF.

This clonotype was recorded at least ten times. The chain uses TRBV19 and TRBJ1-1; D gene unclear. Germline values: CDR1 LNHDA, CDR2 SQIVND (reference sequence). Between the trimmed V and J ends, which lost 1 base and 7 bases, there was a span of 13 bases. This CDR3 has 14 residues. The CDR3 region is CASSIVGSRVEAFF. The CDR3 DNA is TGTGCCAGTAGTATAGTCGGATCTAGGGTTGAAGCTTTCTTT.

This clonotype was seen at least ten times. V and J are TRBV2 and TRBJ1-4, with TRBD1 matching 7 bases. CDR3 length equals 15 residues. The V gene's germline CDR1 is SNHLY and CDR2 FYNNEI. V shed 7 bases and J 3 bases; nucleotides not matched to a gene: 8. The CDR3 region has the DNA TGTGCCAGCAACCTTAACAGGGGTGCTAATGAAAAACTGTTTTTT. Translated, it gives CASNLNRGANEKLFF.

At least ten counts were recorded for this clonotype. The rearrangement joins TRBV29-1 to TRBJ1-1; D is ambiguous. This CDR3 has 13 residues. Germline CDR1 reads SQVTM; CDR2 reads ANQGSEA. V gave up 7 bases and J gave up 1 base, with 13 bases separating them. The CDR3 protein is CSDSGRENTEAFF. In DNA, the CDR3 is TGCAGCGATTCCGGACGGGAGAACACTGAAGCTTTCTTT.

In this sample, this clonotype turned up many times. In DNA, the CDR3 is TGTGCCAGCAGCCCACTAGCGGTCACAGATACGCAGTATTTT. Protein product: CASSPLAVTDTQYF. V is TRBV7-3 and J is TRBJ2-3; 8 bases match TRBD2. CDR1 SGHTA and CDR2 FQGTGA come from the germline V gene. V lost 5 bases to trimming and J lost 2 bases; unmatched junction nucleotides: 3. The CDR3 sequence is 14 residues long.

J is TRBJ2-5 and V is TRBV7-2; possibly TRBD1 for D (6 bases). Germline values: CDR1 SGHTA, CDR2 FQGNSA. V lost 1 base and J 5 bases, leaving 11 bases between the germline ends. The CDR3 totals 14 residues. The CDR3, as DNA: TGTGCCAGCAGCTTAGACCAGGGGTGGGAGACCCAGTACTTC. This encodes CASSLDQGWETQYF.

The chain uses TRBV3-1 and TRBJ2-1; 15 nucleotides align to TRBD2. The CDR3 runs to 17 residues. After removal of 0 bases from V and 8 bases from J, the junction contained 5 bases not matched to a gene. Germline CDR1 is LGHDT and CDR2 is YNNKEL (reference sequence). As DNA, the CDR3 is TGTGCCAGCAGCCAAGAGATCGGGACTAGCGGGAGGTATGAGCAGTTCTTC. Its protein is CASSQEIGTSGRYEQFF.

This clonotype was seen at least ten times. The rearrangement uses TRBV12-3 or TRBV12-4 and TRBJ1-1; possibly TRBD1 for D (6 bases). The V end lost 4 bases, the J end lost 4 bases, and 10 bases lay between the germline ends. This CDR3 spans 13 amino acids. The CDR3 DNA follows: TGTGCCAGCAGTTCAACAGGGTTCACTGAAGCTTTCTTT. The encoded protein is CASSSTGFTEAFF.

Ten or more counts support this clonotype. The rearrangement joins TRBV7-9 to TRBJ2-7; maybe TRBD2 (7 bases). CDR1 and CDR2 (germline): SEHNR, FQNEAQ (reference sequence). Trimming removed 6 bases from V and 5 bases from J, with 20 bases in between. The length of the CDR3 is 15 residues. CDR3 in DNA: TGTGCCAGCAGTACCACCGGGGGCCGGGGGGACGAGCAGTACTTC. Amino acid sequence: CASSTTGGRGDEQYF.

Notes on this clonotype: One base away lies a much larger clone, so this may be a sequencing read error. This CDR3 is missing its conserved last phenylalanine or tryptophan, likely due to a read error. V and J are TRBV24-1 and TRBJ2-5, with D unresolved. The CDR3 covers 16 residues. Germline V gives CDR1 KGHDR, CDR2 SFDVKD. The germline V and J ends were trimmed by 5 bases and 2 bases, with 17 bases remaining between them. CDR3 residues: CATSGDVGVDQETQYS. The CDR3 DNA reads as TGTGCCACCAGTGGGGATGTGGGCGTTGATCAAGAGACCCAGTACTCC.

This clonotype was recorded at least ten times. The chain combines TRBV20-1 with TRBJ1-2; 9 nucleotides align to TRBD1. The CDR3 totals 13 residues. J gave up 5 bases and V 2 bases, and 3 bases lay outside the gene matches. Germline V lookup: CDR1 DFQATT, CDR2 SNEGSKA (reference sequence). The CDR3 DNA follows: TGCAGTGCTAGATTGACAGGGGGATATGGCTACACCTTC. It codes for CSARLTGGYGYTF.

This clonotype was detected many times. The V call is TRBV7-8, the J call TRBJ2-6; D remains unclear. V was pared by 0 bases and J by 2 bases, with 5 bases between. Germline loops: CDR1 SGHVS, CDR2 FQNEAQ. This CDR3 contains 15 residues. CDR3 DNA sequence: TGTGCCAGCAGCTTAGCACGGACTGGGGCCAACGTCCTGACTTTC. Translated: CASSLARTGANVLTF.

This chain uses TRBV20-1 with TRBJ2-7; perhaps D is TRBD1 or TRBD2 (5 bases each). From germline, CDR1 is DFQATT and CDR2 SNEGSKA (reference sequence). V was shortened by 3 bases and J by 0 bases, with 18 bases between the two germline ends. The CDR3 runs 16 residues. The CDR3: CSARGPVAGSSYEQYF. As DNA, the CDR3 is TGCAGTGCTAGGGGGCCGGTGGCAGGGAGCTCCTACGAGCAGTACTTC.

The chain uses TRBV20-1 and TRBJ2-2; TRBD2 aligns across 11 bases. The CDR3 has 14 amino acids. Germline CDR1 is DFQATT and CDR2 is SNEGSKA (reference sequence). The J segment lost 7 bases and the V segment lost 6 bases, leaving 7 bases of the junction unmatched. CDR3: CSAVTSGANGELFF. CDR3 sequence (DNA): TGCAGTGCCGTGACTAGCGGGGCGAACGGGGAGCTGTTTTTT.

There are a few counts of this clonotype. V gene TRBV19 combines with J gene TRBJ1-5, with D possibly matching TRBD1 (6 bases). Germline V gene sequence: CDR1 LNHDA, CDR2 SQIVND (reference sequence). The CDR3 spans 16 residues. V lost 5 bases and J 2 bases, leaving 16 bases between the germline ends. The CDR3 DNA sequence: TGTGCCAGTAGTCCCACAGGGCGTGTGGGCAATCAGCCCCAGCATTTT. Translating gives CASSPTGRVGNQPQHF. The entire variable domain, with the rest obtained from reference TRBV19 and TRBJ1-5, is as follows: DGGITQSPKYLFRKEGQNVTLSCEQNLNHDAMYWYRQDPGQGLRLIYYSQIVNDFQKGDIAEGYSVSREKKESFPLTVTSAQKNPTAFYLCASSPTGRVGNQPQHFGDGTRLSIL.